This TCR beta chain came from a study of OX40 agonist ivuxolimab in advanced cancers. Between the trimmed V and J ends, which lost 8 bases and 1 base, there was a span of 15 bases. The CDR3 loop spans 15 amino acids. Germline V gives CDR1 MNHEY, CDR2 SVGAGI. Sequenced by immunoSEQ multiplex PCR; TCRdb stores in-frame clones only, minus some. The sample contains tens of thousands of clones, just over 90% of which appear only once. This TCR derives from an adult with an advanced solid tumor such as melanoma, head and neck, liver or kidney cancer. Source: CD4+ or CD8+ T cells sorted from blood, taken in a trial of the OX40 agonist ivuxolimab. V gene TRBV6-5 combines with J gene TRBJ2-1, with D perhaps matching TRBD2 (6 bases). This CDR3 reads CASAMGRGSYNEQFF. In DNA, the CDR3 is TGTGCCAGCGCGATGGGGCGGGGATCCTACAATGAGCAGTTCTTC.